What follows are 9 T cell receptor beta chains derived from one specimen sequenced in a study of T cells in pancreatic ductal adenocarcinoma. The selected patients with pancreatic ductal adenocarcinoma had surgery but no neoadjuvant therapy. Profiling relied on immunoSEQ multiplex PCR, and the TCRdb table lists in-frame clones only, not all of them. The sample has approximately 97,000 clones; roughly 96% are singletons. The specimen sequenced was PBMCs. The receptors here all came from a human donor with pancreatic ductal adenocarcinoma.

The gene calls are TRBV28 and TRBJ1-2; D remains ambiguous. CDR1 is MDHEN, CDR2 SYDVKM, per germline. The CDR3 is 13 residues long. With 5 bases removed from V and 4 bases from J, the gap between germline ends came to 11 bases. CDR3 loop: CASSTDLTYGYTF. DNA for the CDR3: TGTGCCAGCAGTACAGATTTAACCTATGGCTACACCTTC.

The table lists this clone with a count of one. The sample carries other DNA sequences with the same CDR3. The chain joins TRBV11-3 to TRBJ2-5; D gene unclear. The CDR3 has 11 amino acids. V was clipped by 9 bases and J by 5 bases, with 10 bases between them. Germline loops: CDR1 SGHNT, CDR2 YENEEA. CDR3 coding DNA: TGTGCCAGTTCCAGTGGTGAGACCCAGTACTTC. This translates into CASSSGETQYF. The full variable domain, in which reference TRBV11-3 and TRBJ2-5 provide the parts outside the CDR3, is EAGVVQSPRYKIIEKKQPVAFWCNPISGHNTLYWYLQNLGQGPELLIRYENEEAVDDSQLPKDRFSAERLKGVDSTLKIQPAELGDSAVYLCASSSGETQYFGPGTRLLVL.

A single count supports this clone. CDR3 coding DNA: TGCAGCGTTGAAACGGACACCCAAGAGACCCAGTACTTC. Its protein is CSVETDTQETQYF. The chain has TRBV29-1 and TRBJ2-5, with D tentatively TRBD1 (5 bases). The CDR3 length is 13 residues. Germline V gene lookup returns CDR1 SQVTM and CDR2 ANQGSEA. V was pared by 2 bases and J by 1 base, with 8 bases between. The whole variable domain, filled in from reference TRBV29-1 and TRBJ2-5, reads SAVISQKPSRDICQRGTSLTIQCQVDSQVTMMFWYRQQPGQSLTLIATANQGSEATYESGFVIDKFPISRPNLTFSTLTVSNMSPEDSSIYLCSVETDTQETQYFGPGTRLLVL.

J is TRBJ2-7 and V is TRBV28; D perhaps matches TRBD2 (7 bases). V lost 7 bases to trimming and J lost 3 bases, with 10 bases between them. Per germline, CDR1 MDHEN and CDR2 SYDVKM. The CDR3 consists of 12 residues. CDR3 DNA: TGTGCCAGCATGAGGGGGGGCTACGAGCAGTACTTC. Protein product: CASMRGGYEQYF.

The sample holds one count of this clone. The rearrangement links TRBV7-9 to TRBJ2-7, with D perhaps matching TRBD1 (5 bases). Germline lookup yields CDR1 SEHNR and CDR2 FQNEAQ (reference sequence). This CDR3 has 13 residues. V was clipped by 5 bases and J by 5 bases, with 13 bases between them. CDR3 residues: CASSPHGRDEQYF. CDR3 nucleotide sequence: TGTGCCAGCAGCCCCCACGGCAGGGACGAGCAGTACTTC.

The chain employs TRBV15 and TRBJ2-2, with D perhaps matching TRBD2 (6 bases). Looked up from germline, CDR1 is LNHNV and CDR2 is YYDKDF (reference sequence). V lost 0 bases and J lost 5, with 10 bases in between. CDR3 length: 15 amino acids. The CDR3 DNA reads as TGTGCCACCAGCAGAGATCAGGCGGGGACCGGGGAGCTGTTTTTT. Residues: CATSRDQAGTGELFF.

This chain links TRBV7-8 with TRBJ2-5, with D perhaps TRBD2 (6 bases). Between the trimmed V and J ends, which lost 1 base and 7 bases, there was a span of 13 bases. CDR1 and CDR2 from the germline V gene are SGHVS and FQNEAQ. This CDR3 has 14 residues. The CDR3 DNA reads as TGTGCCAGCAGCTTAGTGGGCCCGGAGGGGACCCAGTACTTC. Translating it yields CASSLVGPEGTQYF. Together with reference TRBV7-8 and TRBJ2-5, the CDR3 gives the full variable domain: GAGVSQSPRYKVAKRGQDVALRCDPISGHVSLFWYQQALGQGPEFLTYFQNEAQLDKSGLPSDRFFAERPEGSVSTLKIQRTQQEDSAVYLCASSLVGPEGTQYFGPGTRLLVL.

In this sample, this clone turned up a few times. The junction departs from germline at one end; a sequencing error may be responsible. This chain links TRBV29-1 with TRBJ1-4; 8 bases align to TRBD1. The germline CDR1 and CDR2 sequences are SQVTM and ANQGSEA. This CDR3 is built from 13 residues. CDR3 loop: CSVATQGEGLMIF. For the CDR3, the DNA is TGCAGCGTGGCTACACAGGGGGAGGGCTTAATGATTTTT.

The V and J genes are TRBV19 and TRBJ1-5, with D possibly TRBD1 on 6 matching bases. Germline CDR1 reads LNHDA; CDR2 reads SQIVND (reference sequence). Trimming removed 6 bases at V and 2 bases at J, with 14 bases between. CDR3 length: 15 amino acids. CDR3 nucleotide sequence: TGTGCCAGTAGCATTACAGGGAGAGGCAATCAGCCCCAGCATTTT. Its protein product is CASSITGRGNQPQHF.